These 11 T cell receptor beta chains were all obtained from the same sample, sequenced in a study of identical twins. MiXCR, applied by TCRdb to the 5' RACE reads, yields one record per CDR3 protein. This sample has over 600,000 distinct CDR3 sequences, with 21% found just once. The data also belong to a second study, concerning T cells expressing NK-cell markers.

Sequencing input: PBMCs. The source of these receptors is a woman aged 18-35 years in good health.

A few counts support this clonotype. The CDR3 bases are TGCGCCAGCAGCTTACAAGGGAGAGCGGATGGCTACACCTTC. Translation: CASSLQGRADGYTF. The gene calls are TRBV5-1 and TRBJ1-2; no clear D gene. The CDR3 has 14 amino acids. V lost 2 bases and J 6 bases, leaving 14 bases between the germline ends. Germline loops: CDR1 SGHRS, CDR2 YFSETQ.

V usage is TRBV7-9 and J usage is TRBJ2-7, with a tentative D call TRBD1 (6 bases). The CDR3 contains 15 residues. Germline V gives CDR1 SEHNR, CDR2 FQNEAQ (reference sequence). The V end lost 3 bases, the J end lost 2 bases, and 14 bases lay between the germline ends. The CDR3 DNA is TGTGCCAGCAGCTTGCAGGGGTCTGGACCCTACGAGCAGTACTTC. Amino acids: CASSLQGSGPYEQYF.

DNA of the CDR3: TGTGCCAGCAGCTTAGGCCCGCATTTCTTC. Its translation: CASSLGPHFF. The V gene is TRBV7-9, the J gene TRBJ2-1; unclear D gene. Trimming removed 1 base at V and 16 bases at J, with 8 bases between. The V gene's germline CDR1 is SEHNR and CDR2 FQNEAQ (reference sequence). The length of the CDR3 is 10 residues. The variable domain in full, with the rest retrieved from reference TRBV7-9 and TRBJ2-1, is DTGVSQNPRHKITKRGQNVTFRCDPISEHNRLYWYRQTLGQGPEFLTYFQNEAQLEKSRLLSDRFSAERPKGSFSTLEIQRTEQGDSAMYLCASSLGPHFFGPGTRLTVL.

There are a few counts of this clonotype. The gene calls are TRBV29-1 and TRBJ2-1, with D hard to call. This CDR3 is 14 amino acids long. CDR1 SQVTM and CDR2 ANQGSEA come from the germline V gene. V was clipped by 2 bases and J by 5 bases, with 13 bases between them. For the CDR3, the DNA is TGCAGCGTTGAATTACCGAGGCCAAACAATGAGCAGTTCTTC. It is translated as CSVELPRPNNEQFF.

The gene calls are TRBV7-2 and TRBJ2-2, with 11 bases matching TRBD2. Germline V gives CDR1 SGHTA, CDR2 FQGNSA. CDR3 length: 14 residues. J gave up 9 bases and V 8 bases, and 8 bases lay outside the gene matches. This chain's CDR3 is CASRLAGGGRELFF. The CDR3 DNA reads TGTGCCAGCCGTTTAGCGGGAGGGGGCCGGGAGCTGTTTTTT.

This clonotype was recorded many times. The CDR3 region has the DNA TGCAGCGTCCGGACAGGGGCGGGGGAGCAGTACTTC. Translation: CSVRTGAGEQYF. V usage is TRBV29-1 and J usage is TRBJ2-7; 9 positions match TRBD1. Germline CDR1 SQVTM, CDR2 ANQGSEA. V lost 6 bases to trimming and J lost 7 bases; unmatched junction nucleotides: 7. CDR3 size: 12 residues.

The chain has TRBV2 and TRBJ2-7, with 7 bases aligning to TRBD1. Germline values: CDR1 SNHLY, CDR2 FYNNEI. The CDR3 contains 15 residues. V lost 4 bases and J lost 0; bases outside the gene matches: 6. The CDR3 loop reads CASSGDRDNSYEQYF. As DNA, the CDR3 is TGTGCCAGCAGTGGAGACAGGGATAACTCCTACGAGCAGTACTTC.

V and J are TRBV20-1 and TRBJ2-3; 8 positions agree with TRBD2. Germline V CDR1 and CDR2: DFQATT, SNEGSKA (reference sequence). V shed 3 bases and J 8 bases; nucleotides not matched to a gene: 10. There are 14 residues in the CDR3. CDR3 protein: CSASFLGLVSTQYF. DNA of the CDR3: TGCAGTGCTAGCTTCCTGGGACTAGTTTCTACGCAGTATTTT.

The CDR3 sequence: CASSLALAGGPYEQYF. The CDR3 DNA sequence: TGTGCCAGCAGCTTAGCCTTAGCGGGAGGCCCCTACGAGCAGTACTTC. This chain links TRBV7-2 with TRBJ2-7, with 10 bases fitting TRBD2. The V gene end was trimmed by 0 bases and the J gene end by 2 bases; junction bases not matched to a gene: 4. CDR3 length: 16 residues. CDR1 is SGHTA, CDR2 FQGNSA, per germline.

J is TRBJ2-1 and V is TRBV7-8; 9 bases fit TRBD2. This CDR3 contains 16 residues. Per the germline V gene, CDR1 is SGHVS and CDR2 is FQNEAQ. J gave up 11 bases and V 5 bases, and 16 bases lay outside the gene matches. This chain's CDR3 is CASSPSPRGGDLKQFF. CDR3 coding DNA: TGTGCCAGCAGCCCATCGCCTCGCGGGGGGGACTTAAAGCAGTTCTTC.

The chain carries TRBV6-5 and TRBJ2-3; no reliable D call. Trimming removed 2 bases at V and 1 base at J, with 7 bases between. Looked up from germline, CDR1 is MNHEY and CDR2 is SVGAGI. The CDR3 is 14 residues long. The CDR3 sequence: CASSYQDGTDTQYF. CDR3 bases: TGTGCCAGCAGTTACCAGGACGGCACAGATACGCAGTATTTT.